The next 12 T cell receptor beta chains were all read from a single sample in a study of shared clonotypes between healthy human individuals. Clones were sequenced by immunoSEQ multiplex PCR, and TCRdb holds only the in-frame ones, with some missing. The data hold a few million clones, with just under 95% observed a single time. The naive CD8 population came from CD45RO-negative cells selected for CCR7, without terminally differentiated effector memory CD45RA+ cells. What was sequenced was naive CD8+ T cells from PBMCs. These TCRs come from a man younger than 35 in good health. Some clones in this sample may be carry-over from other donors' samples.

This clone was seen a single time. The J gene is TRBJ2-7, the V gene TRBV7-9, with 9 nucleotides matching TRBD1. The CDR3 totals 14 residues. With 5 bases clipped from V and 5 bases from J, the junction kept 7 bases outside the gene matches. Germline V gene data show CDR1 as SEHNR and CDR2 as FQNEAQ (reference sequence). The CDR3 sequence is CASSTRDRADEQYF. CDR3 sequence (DNA): TGTGCCAGCAGCACCCGGGACAGGGCCGACGAGCAGTACTTC.

This sequence joins TRBV7-3 and TRBJ2-1; possible D gene TRBD2, 5 bases. Trimming left V 2 bases short and J 10 bases short, with 9 bases between. CDR3 size: 12 residues. Germline lookup yields CDR1 SGHTA and CDR2 FQGTGA. The CDR3 sequence: CASSLYRGEQFF. CDR3 DNA: TGTGCCAGCAGCTTATATCGGGGAGAGCAGTTCTTC.

V is TRBV9 and J is TRBJ2-5; D perhaps matches TRBD2 (6 bases). The germline V gene encodes CDR1 SGDLS and CDR2 YYNGEE. CDR3 length equals 14 residues. Trimming left V 1 base short and J 5 bases short, with 12 bases between. The CDR3 sequence is CASSVSGVRETQYF. In DNA, the CDR3 is TGTGCCAGCAGCGTATCGGGGGTACGGGAGACCCAGTACTTC.

This chain links TRBV27 with TRBJ2-1; weak D call: TRBD1 (5 bases). The germline V gene encodes CDR1 MNHEY and CDR2 SMNVEV (reference sequence). V was cut by 9 bases and J by 7 bases, with 19 bases left in between. CDR3 size: 14 residues. The CDR3 sequence is CASGRLWTPNEQFF. The DNA for the CDR3 is TGTGCCAGTGGCCGATTATGGACACCGAATGAGCAGTTCTTC.

This sequence joins TRBV7-9 and TRBJ2-1; tentatively, D is TRBD1 (5 bases). Trimming took 5 bases from V and 8 from J, leaving 22 bases between them. CDR3 length equals 16 residues. CDR1 SEHNR and CDR2 FQNEAQ come from the germline V gene (reference sequence). CDR3 amino acids: CASSPSWQGPVDEQFF. The DNA for the CDR3 is TGTGCCAGCAGCCCCTCGTGGCAGGGCCCCGTGGATGAGCAGTTCTTC.

This clone has a single count. The V call is TRBV9, the J call TRBJ2-5, with 9 bases aligning to TRBD1. Trimming removed 4 bases from V and 5 bases from J; junction bases left unmatched: 12. The germline V gene has CDR1 SGDLS and CDR2 YYNGEE. This CDR3 has 16 amino acids. CDR3 protein: CASSPRKLGTGETQYF. DNA for the CDR3: TGTGCCAGCAGCCCGCGCAAACTCGGGACAGGGGAGACCCAGTACTTC.

CDR3 in DNA: TGTGCCAGCCGGGGGGCACTCCGGGATGAAAAACTGTTTTTT. It specifies CASRGALRDEKLFF. This sequence joins TRBV2 and TRBJ1-4; possibly TRBD1 for D (6 bases). Germline CDR1 and CDR2: SNHLY and FYNNEI. Between the trimmed V and J ends, which lost 8 bases and 6 bases, there was a span of 16 bases. The CDR3 consists of 14 residues.

The J gene is TRBJ2-7, the V gene TRBV11-2; 9 bases are shared with TRBD1. The germline gives CDR1 SGHAT, CDR2 FQNNGV. The J segment lost 5 bases and the V segment lost 5 bases, leaving 4 bases of the junction unmatched. This CDR3 comprises 13 residues. The CDR3 protein is CASSHRDRDEQYF. The CDR3 DNA reads TGTGCCAGCAGCCACCGGGACAGGGACGAGCAGTACTTC.

The genes are TRBV11-2 and TRBJ2-7; 13 bases fit TRBD2. Germline V gives CDR1 SGHAT, CDR2 FQNNGV. The ends lost 6 bases at V and 3 bases at J; junction bases unmatched: 8. The CDR3 has 16 amino acids. The CDR3 DNA reads as TGTGCCAGCAGACAAGGTGGGACTAGCGGGATCTACGAGCAGTACTTC. It yields the protein CASRQGGTSGIYEQYF.

The chain is built from TRBV27 and TRBJ2-7; 9 bases fit TRBD1. The CDR3 contains 15 residues. Germline assignment: CDR1 MNHEY and CDR2 SMNVEV (reference sequence). Unmatched junction bases numbered 5, after V lost 4 bases and J lost 1 base. CDR3 nucleotides: TGTGCCAGCAGTTACGGGACAGGGAGTTCCTACGAGCAGTACTTC. Protein sequence: CASSYGTGSSYEQYF.

The J gene is TRBJ2-5, the V gene TRBV6-5, with 10 bases identical to TRBD1. The V and J ends lost 5 bases and 1 base, in that order; junction bases with no gene match: 1. Germline V gene sequence: CDR1 MNHEY, CDR2 SVGAGI. The CDR3 has 14 residues. CDR3 residues: CASSRTGGQETQYF. CDR3 nucleotide sequence: TGTGCCAGCAGTCGGACAGGGGGCCAAGAGACCCAGTACTTC.

The chain is built from TRBV29-1 and TRBJ2-1; TRBD1 agrees at 9 bases. The CDR3 consists of 14 residues. CDR1 is SQVTM, CDR2 ANQGSEA, per germline. After removal of 5 bases from V and 8 bases from J, the junction contained 10 bases not matched to a gene. The DNA of the CDR3 is TGCAGCGTTACGAGTCCGGGACAGGGATATGAGCAGTTCTTC. Translation gives CSVTSPGQGYEQFF.